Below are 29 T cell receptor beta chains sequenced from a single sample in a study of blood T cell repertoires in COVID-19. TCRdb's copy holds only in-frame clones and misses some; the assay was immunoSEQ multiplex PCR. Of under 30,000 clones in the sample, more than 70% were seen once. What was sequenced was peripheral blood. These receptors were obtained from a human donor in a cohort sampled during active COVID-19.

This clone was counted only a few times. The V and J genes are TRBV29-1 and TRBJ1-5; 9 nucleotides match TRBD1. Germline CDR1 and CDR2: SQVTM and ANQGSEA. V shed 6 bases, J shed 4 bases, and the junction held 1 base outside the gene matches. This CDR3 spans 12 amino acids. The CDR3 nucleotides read TGCAGCGTCGGACAGGGGAATCAGCCCCAGCATTTT. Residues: CSVGQGNQPQHF. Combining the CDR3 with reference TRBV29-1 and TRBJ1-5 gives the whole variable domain SAVISQKPSRDICQRGTSLTIQCQVDSQVTMMFWYRQQPGQSLTLIATANQGSEATYESGFVIDKFPISRPNLTFSTLTVSNMSPEDSSIYLCSVGQGNQPQHFGDGTRLSIL.

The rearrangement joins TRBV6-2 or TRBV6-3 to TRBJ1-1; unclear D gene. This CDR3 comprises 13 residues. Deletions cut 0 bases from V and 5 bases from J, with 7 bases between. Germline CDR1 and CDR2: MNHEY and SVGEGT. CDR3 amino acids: CASSYSPGTEAFF. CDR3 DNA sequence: TGTGCCAGCAGTTACTCCCCAGGTACTGAAGCTTTCTTT.

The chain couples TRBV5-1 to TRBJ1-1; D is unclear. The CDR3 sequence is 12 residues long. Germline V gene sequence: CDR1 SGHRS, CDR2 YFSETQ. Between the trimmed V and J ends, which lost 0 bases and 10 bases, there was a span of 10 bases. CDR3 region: CASSLDTRRAFF. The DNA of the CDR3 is TGCGCCAGCAGCTTGGATACCCGGAGAGCTTTCTTT.

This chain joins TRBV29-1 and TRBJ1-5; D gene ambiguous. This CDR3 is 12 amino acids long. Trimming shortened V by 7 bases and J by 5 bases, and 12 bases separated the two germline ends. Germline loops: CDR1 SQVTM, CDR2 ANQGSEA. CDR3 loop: CSATDGDQPQHF. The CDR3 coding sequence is TGCAGCGCCACGGACGGGGATCAGCCCCAGCATTTT.

This CDR3 reads CAWMGLAGSSYNEQFF. CDR3 nucleotides: TGTGCCTGGATGGGACTAGCGGGGAGCTCCTACAATGAGCAGTTCTTC. This chain joins TRBV30 and TRBJ2-1; TRBD2 agrees at 13 bases. The CDR3 runs to 16 residues. Germline CDR1 and CDR2: GTSNPN and SVGIG (reference sequence). Losses at the gene ends were 4 bases for V and 0 bases for J; bases not matched to a gene: 3.

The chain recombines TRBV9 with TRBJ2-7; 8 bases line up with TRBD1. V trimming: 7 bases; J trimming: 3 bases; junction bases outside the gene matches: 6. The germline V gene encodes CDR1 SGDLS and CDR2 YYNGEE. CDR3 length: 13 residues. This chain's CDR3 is CASSGQDNYEQYF. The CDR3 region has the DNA TGTGCCAGCTCGGGACAGGATAACTACGAGCAGTACTTC.

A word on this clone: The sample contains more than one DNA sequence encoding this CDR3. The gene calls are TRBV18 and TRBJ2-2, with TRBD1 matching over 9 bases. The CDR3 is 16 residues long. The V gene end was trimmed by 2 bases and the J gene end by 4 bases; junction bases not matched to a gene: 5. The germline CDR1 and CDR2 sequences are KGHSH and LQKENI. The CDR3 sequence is CASSPATGGATGELFF. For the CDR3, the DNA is TGTGCCAGCTCACCAGCGACAGGGGGAGCCACCGGGGAGCTGTTTTTT. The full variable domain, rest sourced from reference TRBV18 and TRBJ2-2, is NAGVMQNPRHLVRRRGQEARLRCSPMKGHSHVYWYRQLPEEGLKFMVYLQKENIIDESGMPKERFSAEFPKEGPSILRIQQVVRGDSAAYFCASSPATGGATGELFFGEGSRLTVL.

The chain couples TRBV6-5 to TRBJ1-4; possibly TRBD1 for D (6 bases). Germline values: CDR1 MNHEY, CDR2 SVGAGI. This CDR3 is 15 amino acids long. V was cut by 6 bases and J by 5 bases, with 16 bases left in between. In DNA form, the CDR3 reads TGTGCCAGCAGGATTGACAGGCAAGGAAATGAAAAACTGTTTTTT. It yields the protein CASRIDRQGNEKLFF.

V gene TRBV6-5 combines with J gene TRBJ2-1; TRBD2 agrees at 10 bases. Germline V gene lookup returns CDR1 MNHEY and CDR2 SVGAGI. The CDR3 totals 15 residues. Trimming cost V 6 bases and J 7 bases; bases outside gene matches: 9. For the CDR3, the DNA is TGTGCCAGCAGCAACAGCGGGGGGGCGCGGAATGAGCAGTTCTTC. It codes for CASSNSGGARNEQFF.

The CDR3 DNA reads as TGCGCCAGCAGCAGGCAGGGGTCCTCTGGAAACACCATATATTTT. This translates into CASSRQGSSGNTIYF. V is TRBV4-3 and J is TRBJ1-3; possibly TRBD1 for D (6 bases). This CDR3 contains 15 residues. The germline gives CDR1 LGHNA, CDR2 YSLEER. Trimming removed 5 bases at V and 0 bases at J, with 11 bases between.

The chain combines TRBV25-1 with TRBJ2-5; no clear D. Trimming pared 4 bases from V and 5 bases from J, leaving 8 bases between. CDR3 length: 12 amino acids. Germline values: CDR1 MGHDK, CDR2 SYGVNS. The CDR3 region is CASSAPGETQYF. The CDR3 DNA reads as TGTGCCAGCAGTGCCCCCGGGGAGACCCAGTACTTC. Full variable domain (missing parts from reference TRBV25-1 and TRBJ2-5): EADIYQTPRYLVIGTGKKITLECSQTMGHDKMYWYQQDPGMELHLIHYSYGVNSTEKGDLSSESTVSRIRTEHFPLTLESARPSHTSQYLCASSAPGETQYFGPGTRLLVL.

Written as DNA, the CDR3 is TGTGCCAGCAGTTCGACAGACAATCAGCCCCAGCATTTT. Translation: CASSSTDNQPQHF. The V and J genes are TRBV6-5 and TRBJ1-5; maybe TRBD1 (5 bases). CDR3 length: 13 amino acids. Trimming shortened V by 4 bases and J by 3 bases, and 7 bases separated the two germline ends. Germline lookup yields CDR1 MNHEY and CDR2 SVGAGI.

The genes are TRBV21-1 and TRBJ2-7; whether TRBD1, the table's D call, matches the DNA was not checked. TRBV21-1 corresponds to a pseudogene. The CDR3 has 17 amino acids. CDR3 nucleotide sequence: TGTGCCAGCAGCAATAGGTGCAGAATGGGACAGTATTACGAGCAGTACTTC. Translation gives CASSNRCRMGQYYEQYF.

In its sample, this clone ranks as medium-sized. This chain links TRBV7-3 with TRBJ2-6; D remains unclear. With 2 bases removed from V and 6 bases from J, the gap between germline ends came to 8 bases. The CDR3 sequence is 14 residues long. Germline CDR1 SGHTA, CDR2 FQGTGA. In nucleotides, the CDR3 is TGTGCCAGCAGCTTAGAAGCGTCGGCCAACGTCCTGACTTTC. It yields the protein CASSLEASANVLTF.

The CDR3 spells CASSLDGGAVETQYF. CDR3 nucleotide sequence: TGTGCCAGCAGCTTAGACGGGGGGGCCGTGGAGACCCAGTACTTC. This chain joins TRBV5-4 and TRBJ2-5, with 8 bases aligning to TRBD2. Germline lookup yields CDR1 SGHNT and CDR2 YYREEE (reference sequence). This CDR3 comprises 15 residues. V shed 2 bases, J shed 5 bases, and the junction held 8 bases outside the gene matches.

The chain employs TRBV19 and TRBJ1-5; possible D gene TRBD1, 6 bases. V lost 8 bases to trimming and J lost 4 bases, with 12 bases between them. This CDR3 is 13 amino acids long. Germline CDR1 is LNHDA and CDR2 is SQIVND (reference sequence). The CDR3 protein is CASAEQGNQPQHF. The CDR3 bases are TGTGCCAGTGCAGAACAGGGAAATCAGCCCCAGCATTTT.

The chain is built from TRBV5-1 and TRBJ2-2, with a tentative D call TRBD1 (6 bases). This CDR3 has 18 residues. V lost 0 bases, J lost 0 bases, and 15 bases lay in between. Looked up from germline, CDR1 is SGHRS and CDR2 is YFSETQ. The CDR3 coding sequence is TGCGCCAGCAGCTTGGCCCTCCCGACAGGCGCGAACACCGGGGAGCTGTTTTTT. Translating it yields CASSLALPTGANTGELFF.

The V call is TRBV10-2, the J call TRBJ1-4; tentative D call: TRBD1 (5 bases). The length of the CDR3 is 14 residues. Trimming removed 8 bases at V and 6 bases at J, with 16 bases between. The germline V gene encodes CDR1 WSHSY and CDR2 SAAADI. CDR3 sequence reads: CASGRGGFDEKLFF. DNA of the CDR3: TGCGCCAGCGGGAGGGGAGGGTTTGATGAAAAACTGTTTTTT.

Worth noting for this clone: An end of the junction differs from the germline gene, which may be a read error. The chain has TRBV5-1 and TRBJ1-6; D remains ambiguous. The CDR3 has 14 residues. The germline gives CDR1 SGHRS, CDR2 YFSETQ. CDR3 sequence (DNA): TGCGCCAGCAGTTTGGGAATATCGGATTCACCCCTCCACTTT. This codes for CASSLGISDSPLHF.

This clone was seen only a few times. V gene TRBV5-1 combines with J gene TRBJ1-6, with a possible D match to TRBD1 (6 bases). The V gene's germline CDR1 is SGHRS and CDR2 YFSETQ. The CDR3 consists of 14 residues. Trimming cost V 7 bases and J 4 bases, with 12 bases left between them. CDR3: CASLDSYYNSPLHF. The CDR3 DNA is TGCGCCAGCCTGGACAGTTATTATAATTCACCCCTCCACTTT. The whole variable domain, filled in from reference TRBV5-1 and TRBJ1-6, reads KAGVTQTPRYLIKTRGQQVTLSCSPISGHRSVSWYQQTPGQGLQFLFEYFSETQRNKGNFPGRFSGRQFSNSRSEMNVSTLELGDSALYLCASLDSYYNSPLHFGNGTRLTVT.

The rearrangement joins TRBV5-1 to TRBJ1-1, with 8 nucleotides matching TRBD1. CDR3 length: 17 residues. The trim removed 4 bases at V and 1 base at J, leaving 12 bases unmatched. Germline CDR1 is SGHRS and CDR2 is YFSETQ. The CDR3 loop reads CASSDRTGTFTNTEAFF. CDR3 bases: TGCGCCAGCAGCGACCGGACAGGGACCTTTACGAACACTGAAGCTTTCTTT.

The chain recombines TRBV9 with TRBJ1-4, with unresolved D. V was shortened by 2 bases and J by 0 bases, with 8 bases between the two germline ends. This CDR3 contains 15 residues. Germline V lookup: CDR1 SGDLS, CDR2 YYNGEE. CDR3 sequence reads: CASSVGAATNEKLFF. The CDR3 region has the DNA TGTGCCAGCAGCGTGGGAGCTGCAACTAATGAAAAACTGTTTTTT.

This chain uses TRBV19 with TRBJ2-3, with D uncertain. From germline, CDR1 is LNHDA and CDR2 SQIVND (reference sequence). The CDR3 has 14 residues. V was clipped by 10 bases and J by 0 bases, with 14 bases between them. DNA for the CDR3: TGTGCCACGTCCTGGGCCATCAGCACAGATACGCAGTATTTT. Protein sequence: CATSWAISTDTQYF.

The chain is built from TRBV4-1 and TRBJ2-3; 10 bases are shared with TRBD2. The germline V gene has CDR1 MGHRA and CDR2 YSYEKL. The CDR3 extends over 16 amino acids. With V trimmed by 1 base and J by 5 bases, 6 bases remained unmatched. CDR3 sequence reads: CASSQGERGGQDTQYF. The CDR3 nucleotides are TGCGCCAGCAGCCAAGGAGAGCGGGGGGGCCAAGATACGCAGTATTTT.

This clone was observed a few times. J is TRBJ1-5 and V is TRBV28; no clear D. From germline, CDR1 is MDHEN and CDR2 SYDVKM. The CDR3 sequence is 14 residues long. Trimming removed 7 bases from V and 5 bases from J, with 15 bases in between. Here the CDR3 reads CASTLSGDYQPQHF. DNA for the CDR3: TGTGCCAGCACCCTAAGTGGAGATTATCAGCCCCAGCATTTT.

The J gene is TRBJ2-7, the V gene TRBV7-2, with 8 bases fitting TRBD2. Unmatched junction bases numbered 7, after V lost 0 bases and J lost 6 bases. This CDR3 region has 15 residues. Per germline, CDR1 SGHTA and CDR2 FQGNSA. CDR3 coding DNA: TGTGCCAGCAGCTTAGCGGTAGCGGGGCCGGGCGAGCAGTACTTC. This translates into CASSLAVAGPGEQYF.

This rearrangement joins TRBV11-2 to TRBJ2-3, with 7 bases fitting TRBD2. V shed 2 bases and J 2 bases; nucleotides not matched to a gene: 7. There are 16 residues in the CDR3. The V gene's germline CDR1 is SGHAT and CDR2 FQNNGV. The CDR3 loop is CASSLLEAGYTDTQYF. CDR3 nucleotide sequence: TGTGCCAGCAGCTTATTAGAAGCGGGGTACACAGATACGCAGTATTTT. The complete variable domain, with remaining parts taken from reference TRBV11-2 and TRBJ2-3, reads EAGVAQSPRYKIIEKRQSVAFWCNPISGHATLYWYQQILGQGPKLLIQFQNNGVVDDSQLPKDRFSAERLKGVDSTLKIQPAKLEDSAVYLCASSLLEAGYTDTQYFGPGTRLTVL.

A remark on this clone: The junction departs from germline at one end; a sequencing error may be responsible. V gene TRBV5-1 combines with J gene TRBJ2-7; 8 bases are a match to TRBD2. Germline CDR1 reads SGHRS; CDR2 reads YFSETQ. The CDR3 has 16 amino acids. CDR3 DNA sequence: TGCGCCCGCAGCCCGGGGGGGAGGGTCGCTTCCTACGAGCAGTACTTC. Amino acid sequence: CARSPGGRVASYEQYF.

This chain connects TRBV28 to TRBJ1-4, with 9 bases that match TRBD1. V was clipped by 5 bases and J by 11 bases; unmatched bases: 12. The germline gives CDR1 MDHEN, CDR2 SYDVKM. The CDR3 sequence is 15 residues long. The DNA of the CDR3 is TGTGCCAGCAGTCCTCCGGGACAGGGAGTAACGAAACTGTTTTTT. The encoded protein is CASSPPGQGVTKLFF.